This is a list of T cell receptor beta chains from one sample in a study of PD-1 blockade in classical Hodgkin lymphoma. The table came from immunoSEQ multiplex PCR; TCRdb's copy has only in-frame clones and leaves some out. The sample has over 3,500 clones, approximately 68% seen once; the top ten hold approximately 35%. Sequences were derived from CD8+ T cells from blood, sampled before the fourth cycle of nivolumab. The receptors come from a human donor with classical Hodgkin lymphoma. Each CDR3 is given with its conserved first and last residue. Each record gives: J gene, V gene, D gene, clone size, CDR3 protein, CDR3 DNA. D genes are given only for firm matches. Not every row has a clone size; where given, it reads once, few, many or a size class.

>TRBJ2-3|TRBV25-1|TRBD2|NA
CASRSRGGRTDTQYF
TGTGCCAGCAGGTCACGGGGGGGCCGCACAGATACGCAGTATTTT
>TRBJ2-4|TRBV5-1|TRBD1|NA
CASSLSDRGNIQYF
TGCGCCAGCAGCTTGTCGGACAGGGGTAACATTCAGTACTTC
>TRBJ2-2|TRBV7-8|TRBD2|NA
CASSLVGLAGDDGELFF
TGTGCCAGCAGCTTAGTCGGGCTAGCGGGGGATGACGGGGAGCTGTTTTTT
>TRBJ2-7|TRBV5-1|NA|NA
CASSLDHFYYEQYF
TGCGCCAGCAGCTTGGATCACTTTTACTACGAGCAGTACTTC
>TRBJ2-2|TRBV9|NA|NA
CASSVRQVTGELFF
TGTGCCAGCAGCGTGAGACAGGTCACCGGGGAGCTGTTTTTT
>TRBJ1-5|TRBV6-1|NA|NA
CASSFRIYSNQPQHF
TGTGCCAGCAGTTTCAGAATTTATAGCAATCAGCCCCAGCATTTT
>TRBJ2-1|TRBV9|NA|once
CASSAPTSSSNEQFF
TGTGCCAGCAGCGCTCCCACGTCCTCTTCCAATGAGCAGTTCTTC
>TRBJ2-5|TRBV2|NA|NA
CASSFRRALQETQYF
TGTGCCAGCAGTTTCAGGAGGGCCCTACAAGAGACCCAGTACTTC
>TRBJ2-5|TRBV7-8|TRBD1|NA
CASVGRRQGRQETQYF
TGTGCCAGCGTGGGGCGGAGACAGGGGAGGCAAGAGACCCAGTACTTC
>TRBJ2-7|TRBV4-3|NA|NA
CASSQGVGGSYEQYF
TGCGCCAGCAGCCAAGGGGTGGGAGGCTCCTACGAGCAGTACTTC
>TRBJ1-2|TRBV28|NA|NA
CASSFEGVYGYTF
TGTGCCAGCAGTTTTGAGGGGGTCTATGGCTACACCTTC
>TRBJ1-2|TRBV10-3|NA|few
CAISDWDTYYGYTF
TGTGCCATCAGTGACTGGGACACCTACTATGGCTACACCTTC
>TRBJ1-1|TRBV11-2|NA|NA
CASSLGVGGNTEAFF
TGTGCCAGCAGCTTAGGGGTAGGGGGTAACACTGAAGCTTTCTTT